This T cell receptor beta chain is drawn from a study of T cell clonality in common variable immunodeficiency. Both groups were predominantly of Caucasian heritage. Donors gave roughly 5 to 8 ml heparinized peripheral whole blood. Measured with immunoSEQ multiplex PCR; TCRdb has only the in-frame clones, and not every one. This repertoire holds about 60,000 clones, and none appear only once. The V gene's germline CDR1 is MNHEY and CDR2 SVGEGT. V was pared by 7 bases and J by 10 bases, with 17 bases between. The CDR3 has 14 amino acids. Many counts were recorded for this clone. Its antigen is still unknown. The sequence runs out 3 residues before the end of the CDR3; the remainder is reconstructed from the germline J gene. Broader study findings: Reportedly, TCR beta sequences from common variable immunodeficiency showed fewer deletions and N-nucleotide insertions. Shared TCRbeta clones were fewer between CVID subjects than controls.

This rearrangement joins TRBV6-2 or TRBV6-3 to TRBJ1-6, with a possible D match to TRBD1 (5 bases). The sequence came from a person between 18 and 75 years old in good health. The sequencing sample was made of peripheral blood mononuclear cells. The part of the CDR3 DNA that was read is TGTGCCAGCACTCCTACTAACAGGAGGTCACCC. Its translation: CASTPTNRRSP. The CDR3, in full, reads CASTPTNRRSPLHF.